A selection of T cell receptor beta chains follows, all from one sample in a study of blood T cell repertoires in COVID-19. Sequenced by immunoSEQ multiplex PCR; TCRdb stores in-frame clones only, minus some. The table includes fewer than 450,000 clones, about nine tenths detected once. Sequenced material: peripheral blood. The receptors here all came from an older woman with COVID-19, enrolled during active disease. Each CDR3 is given with its conserved first and last residue. D genes are given only for firm matches. Clone size, where shown, is once, few, many, or a class for clones that have expanded.

j_gene: TRBJ2-1; v_gene: TRBV6-2/TRBV6-3; d_gene: TRBD2; abundance: -; CDR3nt: TGTGCCAGCAGTTACTTCAGCGGGAGTTCCTACAATGAGCAGTTCTTC; CDR3aa: CASSYFSGSSYNEQFF
j_gene: TRBJ1-1; v_gene: TRBV6-5; d_gene: TRBD1; abundance: few; CDR3nt: TGTGCCAGCAGTTACTCCAGGGGGCCCGGCACTGAAGCTTTCTTT; CDR3aa: CASSYSRGPGTEAFF
j_gene: TRBJ1-5; v_gene: TRBV28; d_gene: -; abundance: -; CDR3nt: TGTGCCAGCAGTTTAGATGGGGCGCATCAGCCCCAGCATTTT; CDR3aa: CASSLDGAHQPQHF
j_gene: TRBJ2-2; v_gene: TRBV7-2; d_gene: -; abundance: many; CDR3nt: TGTGCCAGCAGCTTAGACAGACCACTGGCGAACACCGGGGAGCTGTTTTTT; CDR3aa: CASSLDRPLANTGELFF
j_gene: TRBJ1-1; v_gene: TRBV5-1; d_gene: TRBD1; abundance: -; CDR3nt: TGCGCCAGCAGCTTGGCAGGGGGAGTTGAAGCTTTCTTT; CDR3aa: CASSLAGGVEAFF
j_gene: TRBJ2-3; v_gene: TRBV21-1; d_gene: -; abundance: -; CDR3nt: TGTGCCAGCACGGGGGGAAGCACAGATACGCAGTATTTT; CDR3aa: CASTGGSTDTQYF
j_gene: TRBJ1-2; v_gene: TRBV25-1; d_gene: -; abundance: -; CDR3nt: TGTGCCAGCAGTGAATATGGGGGGGGAAATAACTATGGCTACACCTTC; CDR3aa: CASSEYGGGNNYGYTF
j_gene: TRBJ2-7; v_gene: TRBV19; d_gene: -; abundance: -; CDR3nt: TGTGCCAGTAGTATGGGGGGACTCTACGAGCAGTACTTC; CDR3aa: CASSMGGLYEQYF
j_gene: TRBJ1-3; v_gene: TRBV19; d_gene: -; abundance: -; CDR3nt: TGTGCCAGTAGACCAACAGGGAGCTCTGGAAACACCATATATTTT; CDR3aa: CASRPTGSSGNTIYF
j_gene: TRBJ2-7; v_gene: TRBV13; d_gene: TRBD1; abundance: once; CDR3nt: TGTGCCAGCAGCCCAGGTGCCGGACAGGGTGGAGAGCAGTACTTC; CDR3aa: CASSPGAGQGGEQYF
j_gene: TRBJ2-6; v_gene: TRBV7-2; d_gene: TRBD1; abundance: -; CDR3nt: TGTGCCAGCAGCTCAGGGACAGGGGTTGGGGCCAACGTCCTGACTTTC; CDR3aa: CASSSGTGVGANVLTF
j_gene: TRBJ2-2; v_gene: TRBV7-9; d_gene: TRBD1; abundance: -; CDR3nt: TGTGCCAGCAGCTTAGCCGGGGGACAGGGCACCGGGGAGCTGTTTTTT; CDR3aa: CASSLAGGQGTGELFF
j_gene: TRBJ2-3; v_gene: TRBV19; d_gene: TRBD2; abundance: -; CDR3nt: TGTGCCAGTAGTATAGTCGCGGGGGGGCGGACAGATACGCAGTATTTT; CDR3aa: CASSIVAGGRTDTQYF
j_gene: TRBJ1-3; v_gene: TRBV5-1; d_gene: -; abundance: once; CDR3nt: TGCGCCAGCAGCTTGGACAGATACAGCTCTGGAAACACCATATATTTT; CDR3aa: CASSLDRYSSGNTIYF
j_gene: TRBJ1-2; v_gene: TRBV10-2; d_gene: -; abundance: once; CDR3nt: TGCGCCAGCAGTGACAGGGCGACTGATCTTCGAGGCTACACCTTC; CDR3aa: CASSDRATDLRGYTF
j_gene: TRBJ2-3; v_gene: TRBV29-1; d_gene: -; abundance: -; CDR3nt: TGCAGCGCTGAGGTGTCGACAGGTTCCACAGATACGCAGTATTTT; CDR3aa: CSAEVSTGSTDTQYF
j_gene: TRBJ1-5; v_gene: TRBV6-6; d_gene: -; abundance: -; CDR3nt: TGTGCCAGCAGTTGGGGTCAGGGAAGCAATCAGCCCCAGCATTTT; CDR3aa: CASSWGQGSNQPQHF
j_gene: TRBJ2-3; v_gene: TRBV5-1; d_gene: TRBD2; abundance: -; CDR3nt: TGCGCCAGCAGCTTGCTGGCGGGGGGGAGCACAGATACGCAGTATTTT; CDR3aa: CASSLLAGGSTDTQYF
j_gene: TRBJ2-2; v_gene: TRBV19; d_gene: TRBD1; abundance: -; CDR3nt: TGTGCCAGTACTCATATGGTTCTGGGACAGGGGGCGTCTGGCCCCGGGGAGCTGTTTTTT; CDR3aa: CASTHMVLGQGASGPGELFF
j_gene: TRBJ1-2; v_gene: TRBV30; d_gene: TRBD1; abundance: -; CDR3nt: TGTGCCTGGAGTGCAGGGGGCCGGGGTGGCTACACCTTC; CDR3aa: CAWSAGGRGGYTF
j_gene: TRBJ2-5; v_gene: TRBV11-2; d_gene: TRBD2; abundance: -; CDR3nt: TGTGCCAGCAGCTTAGAGGCAGCCGGGGGGGAGACCCAGTACTTC; CDR3aa: CASSLEAAGGETQYF
j_gene: TRBJ1-1; v_gene: TRBV3-1/TRBV3-2; d_gene: TRBD1; abundance: -; CDR3nt: TGTGCCAGCAGCCAAGCAATAAACCGGGACAGCCAGACTGAAGCTTTCTTT; CDR3aa: CASSQAINRDSQTEAFF
j_gene: TRBJ2-7; v_gene: TRBV9; d_gene: TRBD1; abundance: -; CDR3nt: TGTGCCAGCAGCGCAGAGGACAGGGTAAACGAGCAGTACTTC; CDR3aa: CASSAEDRVNEQYF
j_gene: TRBJ2-7; v_gene: TRBV9; d_gene: -; abundance: -; CDR3nt: TGTGCCAGCAGCTTAGGCCACTCGACTTCCTACGAGCAGTACTTC; CDR3aa: CASSLGHSTSYEQYF
j_gene: TRBJ1-5; v_gene: TRBV10-1; d_gene: -; abundance: -; CDR3nt: TGCGCCAGCAGGAGGGCAGCAGAGAATCAGCCCCAGCATTTT; CDR3aa: CASRRAAENQPQHF
j_gene: TRBJ2-3; v_gene: TRBV7-8; d_gene: -; abundance: -; CDR3nt: TGTGCCAGCAGCTCACTAGCCCGGGTGTATTTT; CDR3aa: CASSSLARVYF
j_gene: TRBJ1-4; v_gene: TRBV3-1/TRBV3-2; d_gene: -; abundance: -; CDR3nt: TGTGCCAGCAGCCCGACAGCAACTAATGAAAAACTGTTTTTT; CDR3aa: CASSPTATNEKLFF
j_gene: TRBJ2-5; v_gene: TRBV18; d_gene: TRBD1; abundance: -; CDR3nt: TGTGCCAGCTCACCATTCAGGACAGGGGTCCCAGAGACCCAGTACTTC; CDR3aa: CASSPFRTGVPETQYF
j_gene: TRBJ2-1; v_gene: TRBV11-2; d_gene: -; abundance: -; CDR3nt: TGTGCCAGCAGCTTCCTACAGGGTAGGAATGAGCAGTTCTTC; CDR3aa: CASSFLQGRNEQFF
j_gene: TRBJ1-2; v_gene: TRBV10-3; d_gene: -; abundance: -; CDR3nt: TGTGCCATCAGTGAGCCGGAGTCGAGAGCCTATGGCTACACCTTC; CDR3aa: CAISEPESRAYGYTF
j_gene: TRBJ1-4; v_gene: TRBV11-2; d_gene: -; abundance: -; CDR3nt: TGTGCCAGCAGCTTTTTCAGGGGACGGAATGGTAATGAAAAACTGTTTTTT; CDR3aa: CASSFFRGRNGNEKLFF
j_gene: TRBJ1-3; v_gene: TRBV2; d_gene: -; abundance: -; CDR3nt: TGTGCCAGCCGGACAGGAAACACCATATATTTT; CDR3aa: CASRTGNTIYF
j_gene: TRBJ2-7; v_gene: TRBV11-2; d_gene: TRBD1; abundance: -; CDR3nt: TGTGCCAGCAGCTCGACAGGGGGCCGGGAGCAGTACTTC; CDR3aa: CASSSTGGREQYF
j_gene: TRBJ1-1; v_gene: TRBV20-1; d_gene: -; abundance: -; CDR3nt: TGCAGTGCTTCAGGGGCCACTGAAGCTTTCTTT; CDR3aa: CSASGATEAFF
j_gene: TRBJ1-2; v_gene: TRBV2; d_gene: TRBD1; abundance: -; CDR3nt: TGTGCCAGCAGAGGGACAGGGGATGGCTACACCTTC; CDR3aa: CASRGTGDGYTF
j_gene: TRBJ1-2; v_gene: TRBV15; d_gene: TRBD1; abundance: -; CDR3nt: TGTGCCACCTCCCGGGACAGGAACTATGGCTACACCTTC; CDR3aa: CATSRDRNYGYTF
j_gene: TRBJ2-7; v_gene: TRBV18; d_gene: TRBD1; abundance: once; CDR3nt: TGTGCCAGCTCGCGGACAGGGGGAGGCGAGCAGTACTTC; CDR3aa: CASSRTGGGEQYF
j_gene: TRBJ1-5; v_gene: TRBV11-2; d_gene: -; abundance: -; CDR3nt: TGTGCCAGCAGCTTAGATATCAATCAGCCCCAGCATTTT; CDR3aa: CASSLDINQPQHF
j_gene: TRBJ2-7; v_gene: TRBV19; d_gene: TRBD1; abundance: once; CDR3nt: TGTGCCAGTAGTCAGGGGGCGGCCTACGAGCAGTACTTC; CDR3aa: CASSQGAAYEQYF
j_gene: TRBJ2-2; v_gene: TRBV28; d_gene: -; abundance: -; CDR3nt: TGTGCCAGCAGTTTTCAGGACAGAGAAACCGGGGAGCTGTTTTTT; CDR3aa: CASSFQDRETGELFF
j_gene: TRBJ1-2; v_gene: TRBV4-2; d_gene: -; abundance: -; CDR3nt: TGTGCCAGCAGCCAAGATATTCGGACAGCCTATGGCTACACCTTC; CDR3aa: CASSQDIRTAYGYTF
j_gene: TRBJ2-5; v_gene: TRBV24-1; d_gene: -; abundance: -; CDR3nt: TGTGCCACCAGTGATTTAAAGAGAGGGGGATCCCAAGAGACCCAGTACTTC; CDR3aa: CATSDLKRGGSQETQYF
j_gene: TRBJ1-5; v_gene: TRBV5-6; d_gene: -; abundance: -; CDR3nt: TGTGCCAGCAGCTTGGAGGCGGGTAGCAATCAGCCCCAGCATTTT; CDR3aa: CASSLEAGSNQPQHF